Below are 27 T cell receptor beta chains sequenced from a single sample in a study of monozygotic twins with cystic fibrosis. Clones were sequenced by immunoSEQ multiplex PCR, and TCRdb holds only the in-frame ones, with some missing. The top ten hold roughly 1.2% of the sample, which has about 20,000 clones, approximately 87% seen once. Sequenced material: blood. These receptors all stem from a woman in her thirties with cystic fibrosis.

The chain recombines TRBV5-1 with TRBJ2-2; possibly TRBD2 for D (5 bases). The CDR3 consists of 14 residues. Germline assignment: CDR1 SGHRS and CDR2 YFSETQ. V lost 4 bases, J lost 7 bases, and 14 bases lay in between. The CDR3 DNA reads TGCGCCAGCAGCGGAGGATTACGAGACGGGGAGCTGTTTTTT. This encodes CASSGGLRDGELFF.

The chain links TRBV29-1 to TRBJ1-1; D not resolved. There are 17 residues in the CDR3. The V gene lost 0 bases and the J gene lost 1 base, with 18 bases spanning the gap. CDR1 is SQVTM and CDR2 is ANQGSEA in the germline V gene. In DNA, the CDR3 is TGCAGCGTTGAAGATGAAACAAACATCAAATGGAACACTGAAGCTTTCTTT. This encodes CSVEDETNIKWNTEAFF.

J is TRBJ1-6 and V is TRBV11-2, with 9 bases identical to TRBD1. Germline trimming cut 1 base from V and 11 bases from J; bases unmatched to any gene: 9. The CDR3 has 16 amino acids. Germline-derived CDR1 and CDR2 are SGHAT and FQNNGV. The CDR3 DNA follows: TGTGCCAGCAGCTTAGGGGGACAGGGTTTTGTACCACCCCTCCACTTT. Protein product: CASSLGGQGFVPPLHF.

This rearrangement joins TRBV11-2 to TRBJ1-2; D unresolved. This CDR3 is 18 amino acids long. The V gene lost 0 bases and the J gene lost 4 bases, with 21 bases spanning the gap. Germline CDR1 reads SGHAT; CDR2 reads FQNNGV. The CDR3 protein is CASSLESKAHPKGYGYTF. The CDR3 coding sequence is TGTGCCAGCAGCTTAGAGTCCAAGGCCCACCCCAAAGGCTATGGCTACACCTTC.

The chain couples TRBV10-1 to TRBJ1-2; 8 bases are shared with TRBD1. V gave up 6 bases and J gave up 7 bases; unmatched junction bases: 7. Germline loops: CDR1 WNHNN, CDR2 SYGVQD (reference sequence). This CDR3 has 13 residues. The CDR3, as DNA: TGCGCCAGCAGCGCGGACAGGGTCGTTGGCTACACCTTC. It yields the protein CASSADRVVGYTF.

This chain links TRBV9 with TRBJ1-2; D is perhaps TRBD1 (6 bases). Germline V gives CDR1 SGDLS, CDR2 YYNGEE. The CDR3 is 15 amino acids. V was trimmed by 0 bases and J by 0 bases, leaving 9 bases between them. CDR3 in amino acids: CASSVVTGSNYGYTF. CDR3 sequence (DNA): TGTGCCAGCAGCGTAGTTACAGGGTCTAACTATGGCTACACCTTC.

The V and J genes are TRBV10-2 and TRBJ2-7, with 7 bases aligning to TRBD1. Losses at the gene ends were 5 bases for V and 1 base for J; bases not matched to a gene: 8. The CDR3 runs 15 residues. In germline, CDR1 is WSHSY, CDR2 SAAADI. The CDR3 sequence: CASSSLWDSSYEQYF. CDR3 sequence (DNA): TGCGCCAGCAGTTCGTTATGGGACAGTTCCTACGAGCAGTACTTC.

The chain combines TRBV7-6 with TRBJ1-5; 9 nucleotides line up with TRBD1. CDR3 length: 15 amino acids. Trimming cost V 1 base and J 6 bases; bases outside gene matches: 4. CDR1 is SGHVS and CDR2 is FNYEAQ in the germline V gene. CDR3 region: CASSLGTGALQPQHF. The CDR3 DNA sequence: TGTGCCAGCAGCTTAGGGACAGGGGCCCTTCAGCCCCAGCATTTT.

This clone was detected once. A read error may account for a junction end that differs from germline. This chain connects TRBV7-7 to TRBJ2-7, with TRBD1 identical over 7 bases. This CDR3 spans 15 amino acids. CDR1 is SSHAT, CDR2 FNYEAQ, per germline (reference sequence). In DNA, the CDR3 is TGTGCTAGCAGCGTATTCCCCGGGACAGAGTACGAGCAGTACTTC. Residues: CASSVFPGTEYEQYF. The entire variable domain, with the rest obtained from reference TRBV7-7 and TRBJ2-7, is as follows: GAGVSQSPRYKVTKRGQDVTLRCDPISSHATLYWYQQALGQGPEFLTYFNYEAQPDKSGLPSDRFSAERPEGSISTLTIQRTEQRDSAMYRCASSVFPGTEYEQYFGPGTRLTVT.

V and J are TRBV5-6 and TRBJ2-2, with D hard to call. The CDR3 totals 12 residues. The germline V and J ends were trimmed by 4 bases and 5 bases, with 6 bases remaining between them. The germline gives CDR1 SGHDT, CDR2 YYEEEE. The CDR3 spells CASSRTTGELFF. The CDR3 bases are TGTGCCAGCAGCCGAACAACCGGGGAGCTGTTTTTT.

This clone was counted a single time. The chain links TRBV19 to TRBJ1-1, with 10 bases lining up with TRBD1. J lost 6 bases, V lost 5 bases, and 3 bases had no gene match. Germline lookup yields CDR1 LNHDA and CDR2 SQIVND (reference sequence). This CDR3 is built from 13 residues. The CDR3 sequence: CASSAGTGAEAFF. CDR3 in DNA: TGTGCCAGTAGTGCCGGGACAGGGGCTGAAGCTTTCTTT.

This chain uses TRBV25-1 with TRBJ1-2; the match to TRBD1 covers 7 bases. The junction had 2 bases not matched to a gene; V was cut back by 5 bases and J by 2 bases. The CDR3 loop spans 13 amino acids. Germline V gene lookup returns CDR1 MGHDK and CDR2 SYGVNS. CDR3 in amino acids: CASSQTGNYGYTF. The CDR3, as DNA: TGTGCCAGCAGTCAGACAGGGAACTATGGCTACACCTTC.

The CDR3 nucleotides read TGCGCCAGCAGCCAGACAGGCGCGGATACGCAGTATTTT. It is translated as CASSQTGADTQYF. The chain couples TRBV4-1 to TRBJ2-3, with a possible D match to TRBD1 (6 bases). This CDR3 contains 13 residues. The V gene's germline CDR1 is MGHRA and CDR2 YSYEKL. The germline V and J ends were trimmed by 3 bases and 6 bases, with 10 bases remaining between them.

The chain links TRBV6-1 to TRBJ2-7; the D call may be TRBD1 or TRBD2 (6 bases each). CDR3 length equals 14 residues. V dropped 7 bases and J dropped 2 bases, with 15 bases sitting between them. Germline V lookup: CDR1 MNHNS, CDR2 SASEGT. Here the CDR3 reads CASIEGRGPYEQYF. CDR3 sequence (DNA): TGTGCCAGCATCGAGGGACGGGGGCCCTACGAGCAGTACTTC.

This rearrangement joins TRBV10-3 to TRBJ1-1; D unclear. This CDR3 spans 9 amino acids. The ends were cut back, 4 bases at V and 12 bases at J, with 6 bases in the middle. Germline V CDR1 and CDR2: ENHRY, SYGVKD. CDR3 sequence: CAISGRTFF. CDR3 DNA: TGTGCCATCAGTGGGAGGACTTTCTTT.

The chain links TRBV27 to TRBJ2-5, with D maybe TRBD1 (5 bases). This CDR3 contains 13 residues. The germline V and J ends were trimmed by 2 bases and 4 bases, with 8 bases remaining between them. Germline V gene sequence: CDR1 MNHEY, CDR2 SMNVEV (reference sequence). Written as DNA, the CDR3 is TGTGCCAGCAGTTTAGGACATGGAGAGACCCAGTACTTC. Translating it yields CASSLGHGETQYF.

The CDR3 nucleotides are TGTGCCAGCAGCGCCCTCAGGGGGGGAAATGAGCAGTTCTTC. Translation gives CASSALRGGNEQFF. The V and J genes are TRBV9 and TRBJ2-1; either TRBD1 or TRBD2 may fit D (7 bases each). This CDR3 region has 14 residues. Germline CDR1 SGDLS, CDR2 YYNGEE. V was clipped by 3 bases and J by 7 bases, with 14 bases between them.

The chain recombines TRBV13 with TRBJ2-3, with D perhaps matching TRBD2 (7 bases). The CDR3 spans 14 residues. V was pared by 3 bases and J by 4 bases, with 11 bases between. Germline assignment: CDR1 PRHDT and CDR2 FYEKMQ (reference sequence). The CDR3 region is CASSFQGRADTQYF. The CDR3, as DNA: TGTGCCAGCAGCTTCCAGGGGAGGGCAGATACGCAGTATTTT.

The chain joins TRBV2 to TRBJ1-2, with unresolved D. The CDR3 is 13 residues long. The V and J ends lost 2 bases and 6 bases respectively, with 10 bases between them. Germline V gene data show CDR1 as SNHLY and CDR2 as FYNNEI. This CDR3 reads CASSENRRDGYTF. The DNA of the CDR3 is TGTGCCAGCAGTGAAAATAGGCGGGATGGCTACACCTTC.

As concerns this clone: One junction end does not reproduce the germline sequence, and a read error may be involved. The chain joins TRBV11-2 to TRBJ2-7; TRBD2 matches at 8 bases. The CDR3 has 16 amino acids. The germline V gene has CDR1 SGHAT and CDR2 FQNNGV. CDR3 in amino acids: CASSLWGSGASFEQYF. The CDR3 DNA reads as TGTGCCAGCAGCTTATGGGGTAGCGGGGCTTCCTTCGAGCAGTACTTC.

The V and J genes are TRBV11-2 and TRBJ1-2; 9 bases align to TRBD1. The V gene's germline CDR1 is SGHAT and CDR2 FQNNGV. V shed 2 bases, J shed 2 bases, and the junction held 12 bases outside the gene matches. This CDR3 spans 18 amino acids. The CDR3 spells CASSLIGQGSTRNYGYTF. The CDR3 DNA is TGTGCCAGCAGCTTAATCGGACAGGGGAGCACAAGGAACTATGGCTACACCTTC.

The chain uses TRBV10-1 and TRBJ2-3; D gene unclear. The CDR3 has 12 residues. Germline V lookup: CDR1 WNHNN, CDR2 SYGVQD (reference sequence). V lost 4 bases and J lost 7, with 9 bases in between. DNA of the CDR3: TGCGCCAGCAGTGGTCAGTTAAATACGCAGTATTTT. It specifies CASSGQLNTQYF.

V gene TRBV18 combines with J gene TRBJ1-1; D is unresolved. Per germline, CDR1 KGHSH and CDR2 LQKENI. This CDR3 has 13 amino acids. The V gene lost 3 bases and the J gene lost 2 bases, with 7 bases spanning the gap. The CDR3 sequence is CASSPLANTEAFF. DNA of the CDR3: TGTGCCAGCTCACCCCTAGCTAACACTGAAGCTTTCTTT.

This chain links TRBV19 with TRBJ2-1, with 7 bases matching TRBD2. V lost 3 bases to trimming and J lost 6 bases; unmatched junction nucleotides: 2. Per the germline V gene, CDR1 is LNHDA and CDR2 is SQIVND (reference sequence). This CDR3 has 13 amino acids. This CDR3 is CASSMGGSNEQFF. In nucleotides, the CDR3 is TGTGCCAGTAGTATGGGGGGGAGCAATGAGCAGTTCTTC.

CDR3 bases: TGTGCCACCAGCAGAGATCTCGGGGGGACCCAGTACTTC. It specifies CATSRDLGGTQYF. V is TRBV15 and J is TRBJ2-5, with D tentatively TRBD2 (6 bases). Trimming took off 0 bases at V and 7 bases at J, with 9 bases between the two ends. Germline loops: CDR1 LNHNV, CDR2 YYDKDF (reference sequence). The CDR3 extends over 13 amino acids.

V is TRBV27 and J is TRBJ2-7, with 7 bases identical to TRBD1. This CDR3 is built from 16 residues. Germline V gives CDR1 MNHEY, CDR2 SMNVEV (reference sequence). The V segment lost 4 bases and the J segment 1 base; nucleotides outside the gene matches: 10. CDR3 region: CASSSTKSDRSYEQYF. In DNA form, the CDR3 reads TGTGCCAGCAGTTCCACGAAATCGGACAGGTCCTACGAGCAGTACTTC.

V and J are TRBV5-1 and TRBJ2-7; D is possibly TRBD2 (5 bases). Germline assignment: CDR1 SGHRS and CDR2 YFSETQ. The CDR3 is 12 amino acids. Trimming removed 2 bases from V and 9 bases from J, with 12 bases in between. CDR3 residues: CASSFDGEWQYF. The CDR3 DNA reads TGCGCCAGCAGCTTCGACGGGGAGTGGCAGTACTTC.